This T cell receptor beta chain was recovered during a study of T cell changes during pregnancy in multiple sclerosis. The CDR3 has 13 amino acids. CDR1 is GTSNPN, CDR2 SVGIG, per germline (reference sequence). V lost 8 bases, J lost 3 bases, and 17 bases lay in between. Only in-frame clones appear in the TCRdb table, and some are missing; sequencing was by immunoSEQ multiplex PCR. The sample records around 92,000 clones, about 93% being singletons. The V and J genes are TRBV30 and TRBJ2-7; a weak D match, TRBD2 (6 bases). The TCR originated in a female donor with multiple sclerosis, enrolled in a pregnancy study. This material consisted of peripheral blood, taken after pregnancy. In DNA, the CDR3 is TGTGCCGACGAACGGCTAGCGTACTACGAGCAGTACTTC. The encoded protein is CADERLAYYEQYF.